This T cell receptor (beta chain) derives from a study of blood T cell repertoires in COVID-19. Background on the study: T cells, B-cell-depleted T cells, or PBMCs supplied cDNA or gDNA.

Authors' methods: Amplifying reference gene primers gave estimates of nucleated cell counts. Using immunoSEQ multiplex PCR, the repertoire was profiled, and TCRdb retains in-frame clones only, with some absent. That table supplies the V and J calls and clone size; D and trimming were determined from the DNA. Among approximately 99,000 clones listed, roughly 78% were seen once. The sample taken for sequencing was peripheral blood. This clonotype was obtained from a woman at least 80 years old with active or convalescent COVID-19.

CDR3 region: CASSPRGTGAPPIYEQYF. CDR3 nucleotides: TGTGCCAGCAGCCCCCGTGGGACAGGGGCCCCCCCAATCTACGAGCAGTACTTC. The chain combines TRBV21-1 with TRBJ2-7; no DNA check was done on the table's D call, TRBD1. TRBV21-1 is assigned pseudogene status. The CDR3 runs to 18 residues.